These 2 T cell receptor beta chains originate from one sample sequenced in a study of blood T cells in healthy people across ages. A second about 7 to 12 cycle PCR used barcoded and J-beta primers. One entry per CDR3 protein results from TCRdb running MiXCR on the 5' RACE reads. The sample carries hundreds of thousands of distinct CDR3 sequences, 55% to 70% recorded once. Sequenced sample: blood. The receptor set was obtained from a man aged 30 to 39 in good health.

This sequence joins TRBV29-1 and TRBJ1-1; maybe TRBD1 (5 bases). The ends were cut back, 8 bases at V and 5 bases at J, with 18 bases in the middle. There are 13 residues in the CDR3. Germline values: CDR1 SQVTM, CDR2 ANQGSEA. CDR3 protein: CSIGRDVGTEAFF. DNA of the CDR3: TGCAGCATCGGAAGGGACGTTGGGACTGAAGCTTTCTTT.

This clonotype occurred once. The chain has TRBV29-1 and TRBJ1-2; the D is unclear. The CDR3 length is 12 residues. In germline, CDR1 is SQVTM, CDR2 ANQGSEA. The V end was cut by 7 bases, the J end by 7 bases, with 16 bases between. The CDR3 nucleotides are TGCAGCGGACAATTCTCAGTGCTTGGCTACACCTTC. Protein sequence: CSGQFSVLGYTF. The full variable domain, its missing parts supplied by reference TRBV29-1 and TRBJ1-2, is SAVISQKPSRDICQRGTSLTIQCQVDSQVTMMFWYRQQPGQSLTLIATANQGSEATYESGFVIDKFPISRPNLTFSTLTVSNMSPEDSSIYLCSGQFSVLGYTFGSGTRLTVV.